The entry that follows covers one T cell receptor beta chain sequence. What it recognizes is unknown. Its ends do not fully match the called genes, so a read error is possible. This sample is drawn from a study of OX40 agonist ivuxolimab in advanced cancers. Study-level background: Melanoma, hepatocellular carcinoma, head and neck or renal cell cancer occurred in dose-escalation patients. People who had prior anti-PD-1, anti-PD-L1 or anti-CTLA-4 therapy could take part, and about 37% had some.

Measured with immunoSEQ multiplex PCR; TCRdb has only the in-frame clones, and not every one. This sample has about 91,000 clones, with 84% found just once. Study-wide findings and caveats: CD4+ T cells averaged fewer expanded clones than CD8+ T cells.

This receptor was taken from an adult with an advanced solid tumor such as melanoma, head and neck, liver or kidney cancer. This material consisted of CD4+ or CD8+ T cells sorted from blood, taken in a trial of the OX40 agonist ivuxolimab.

CDR3 sequence (DNA): TGTGCCAGCAGCGTAGCGGGGGGTGTAGTGGGAGATACGCAGTATTTT. Protein sequence: CASSVAGGVVGDTQYF. The rearrangement uses TRBV7-8 and TRBJ2-3, with 10 bases fitting TRBD2. CDR1 and CDR2 (germline): SGHVS, FQNEAQ. This CDR3 has 16 amino acids.